This T cell receptor (beta chain) came from a study of blood T cells in healthy people across ages. CDR1 and CDR2 (germline): SEHNR, FQNEAQ (reference sequence). The J segment lost 6 bases and the V segment lost 4 bases, leaving 13 bases of the junction unmatched. CDR3 size: 16 residues. The study recruited healthy Caucasian donors from Russia who were aged about 6 to 90. Combining a sample-barcoded 5' primer with a J-beta primer mix, a second PCR ran for about 7 to 11 cycles. All cDNA molecules were each tagged by a template-switch adaptor with 12 random nucleotides. TCRdb itself ran the 5' RACE reads through MiXCR, one entry per CDR3 protein. The table shows fewer than 2,000,000 distinct CDR3 sequences, with almost 35% occurring only once. Findings and caveats of the study: TCR beta diversity per million T cells fell roughly linearly with age. Fewer expanded clones and more diversity marked long-lived versus aged donors.

In this sample, this clonotype turned up a few times. Its antigen is not identified. The chain combines TRBV7-9 with TRBJ2-5, with TRBD1 identical over 8 bases. The clonotype originates from a woman aged 25 to 39 in good health. Sequencing used blood. CDR3 DNA: TGTGCCAGCAGCTCCGATGAGGGACAGGATAGAAAGACCCAGTACTTC. Amino acids: CASSSDEGQDRKTQYF.